These T cell receptor beta chains were read from a single sample in a study of T cells after posttransplantation cyclophosphamide. This table comes from immunoSEQ multiplex PCR, and its TCRdb copy is limited to in-frame clones, with some not included. The data list fewer than 40,000 clones, none observed once; 3.5% to 5.5% falls to the top ten. Input material: PBMCs. Receptors were obtained from a woman between 50 and 59 years old in good health and a related stem cell transplant donor. The CDR3 runs from the conserved cysteine through the conserved F or W. The order of the fields is clone size, D gene, J gene, V gene, CDR3 DNA, CDR3 protein. D genes are given only for firm matches. Size tells how often a clone was seen (once, few, many) or the class of an expanded clone, and some rows leave it out.

clone size: many; D gene: -; J gene: TRBJ1-2; V gene: TRBV5-1; CDR3 DNA: TGCGCCAGCAGCCCGGATCAGACAACCTTCACCTATGGCTACACCTTC; CDR3 protein: CASSPDQTTFTYGYTF
clone size: many; D gene: -; J gene: TRBJ2-7; V gene: TRBV7-7; CDR3 DNA: TGTGCTAGCAGTCCTCTCCAGGGATACGAGCAGTACTTC; CDR3 protein: CASSPLQGYEQYF
clone size: many; D gene: -; J gene: TRBJ2-7; V gene: TRBV28; CDR3 DNA: TGTGCCAGCAGTTTGACAGATTATTCCTACGAGCAGTACTTC; CDR3 protein: CASSLTDYSYEQYF
clone size: -; D gene: -; J gene: TRBJ1-6; V gene: TRBV2; CDR3 DNA: TGTGCCAGCCGCCAGCAGGTCGGGAATAATTCACCCCTCCACTTT; CDR3 protein: CASRQQVGNNSPLHF
clone size: many; D gene: TRBD1; J gene: TRBJ2-5; V gene: TRBV7-3; CDR3 DNA: TGTGCCAGCAGCCATGACAGGGGAGAGACCCAGTACTTC; CDR3 protein: CASSHDRGETQYF
clone size: many; D gene: -; J gene: TRBJ2-5; V gene: TRBV15; CDR3 DNA: TGTGCCACCAGCAGAGCCTACCTAGAGACCCAGTACTTC; CDR3 protein: CATSRAYLETQYF
clone size: many; D gene: TRBD1; J gene: TRBJ1-2; V gene: TRBV27; CDR3 DNA: TGTGCCAGCAGACACGGGACAGGGAAGAACTATGGCTACACCTTC; CDR3 protein: CASRHGTGKNYGYTF
clone size: many; D gene: -; J gene: TRBJ1-4; V gene: TRBV11-2; CDR3 DNA: TGTGCCAGCAGGAGGGGGGGCTCCGCAACTAATGAAAAACTGTTTTTT; CDR3 protein: CASRRGGSATNEKLFF
clone size: many; D gene: TRBD1; J gene: TRBJ1-1; V gene: TRBV29-1; CDR3 DNA: TGCAGCTTTACGGGACAGGTGGGTGAAGCTTTCTTT; CDR3 protein: CSFTGQVGEAFF
clone size: many; D gene: TRBD1; J gene: TRBJ1-6; V gene: TRBV5-1; CDR3 DNA: TGCGCCAGCAGCTTGGGAGGGACAGGATATAATTCACCCCTCCACTTT; CDR3 protein: CASSLGGTGYNSPLHF
clone size: many; D gene: TRBD1; J gene: TRBJ1-2; V gene: TRBV10-2; CDR3 DNA: TGCGCCAGCAGTGGGGTTCCGGGACAGGGAAACTATGGCTACACCTTC; CDR3 protein: CASSGVPGQGNYGYTF
clone size: many; D gene: -; J gene: TRBJ1-2; V gene: TRBV10-2; CDR3 DNA: TGCGCCAGCAGTGAGGGCAGAAAAAACTATGGCTACACCTTC; CDR3 protein: CASSEGRKNYGYTF
clone size: many; D gene: TRBD1; J gene: TRBJ1-2; V gene: TRBV28; CDR3 DNA: TGTGCCAGGAGGGGACAGAATGGCTACACCTTC; CDR3 protein: CARRGQNGYTF
clone size: many; D gene: -; J gene: TRBJ2-7; V gene: TRBV5-6; CDR3 DNA: TGTGCCAGCAGCTTGGACAGGACAGACTTTGAGCAGTACTTC; CDR3 protein: CASSLDRTDFEQYF
clone size: few; D gene: -; J gene: TRBJ2-3; V gene: TRBV7-6; CDR3 DNA: TGTGCCAGCAGCTTAGGTTTGCATACTAGCACAGATACGCAGTATTTT; CDR3 protein: CASSLGLHTSTDTQYF
clone size: many; D gene: TRBD1; J gene: TRBJ2-7; V gene: TRBV19; CDR3 DNA: TGTGCCAGTAGTATACGGCAGGGGGTGCACGAGCAGTACTTC; CDR3 protein: CASSIRQGVHEQYF
clone size: many; D gene: -; J gene: TRBJ1-5; V gene: TRBV13; CDR3 DNA: TGTGCCAGCAGCTTACAGAATCAGCCCCAGCATTTT; CDR3 protein: CASSLQNQPQHF
clone size: many; D gene: -; J gene: TRBJ1-6; V gene: TRBV2; CDR3 DNA: TGTGCCAGCAGTGAATCCAGATCACCCCTCCACTTT; CDR3 protein: CASSESRSPLHF
clone size: many; D gene: -; J gene: TRBJ1-6; V gene: TRBV7-9; CDR3 DNA: TGTGCCAGCAGCCCCCGCTCCCAGGGAAATTCACCCCTCCACTTT; CDR3 protein: CASSPRSQGNSPLHF
clone size: many; D gene: TRBD1; J gene: TRBJ1-1; V gene: TRBV14; CDR3 DNA: TGTGCCAGCAGCCCTCGACAGGGGTGGAACACTGAAGCTTTCTTT; CDR3 protein: CASSPRQGWNTEAFF